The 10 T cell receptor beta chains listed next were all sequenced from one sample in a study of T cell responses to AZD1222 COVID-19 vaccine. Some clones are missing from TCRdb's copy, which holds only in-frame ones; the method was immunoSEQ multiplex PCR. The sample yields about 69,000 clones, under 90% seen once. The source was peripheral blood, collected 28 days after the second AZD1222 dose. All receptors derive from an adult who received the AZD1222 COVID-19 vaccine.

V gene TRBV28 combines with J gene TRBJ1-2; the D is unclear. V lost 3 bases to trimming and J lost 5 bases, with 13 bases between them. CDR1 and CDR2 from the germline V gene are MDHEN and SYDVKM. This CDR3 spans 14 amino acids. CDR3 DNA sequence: TGTGCCAGCAGTTTCTTGGGTGGAAGGTATGGCTACACCTTC. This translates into CASSFLGGRYGYTF.

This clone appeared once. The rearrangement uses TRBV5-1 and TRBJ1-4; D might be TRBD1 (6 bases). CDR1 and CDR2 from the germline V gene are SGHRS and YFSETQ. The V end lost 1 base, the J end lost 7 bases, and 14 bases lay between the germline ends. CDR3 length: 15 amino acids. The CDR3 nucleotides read TGCGCCAGCAGCTTGATGGGGGCGAATTCTGAAAAACTGTTTTTT. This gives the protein CASSLMGANSEKLFF.

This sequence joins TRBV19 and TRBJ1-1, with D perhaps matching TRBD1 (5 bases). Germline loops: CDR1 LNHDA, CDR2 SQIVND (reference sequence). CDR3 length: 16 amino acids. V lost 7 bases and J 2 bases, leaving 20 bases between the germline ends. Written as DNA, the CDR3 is TGTGCCAGTACACCCGGGACGGCGGCGCCTAACACTGAAGCTTTCTTT. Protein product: CASTPGTAAPNTEAFF.

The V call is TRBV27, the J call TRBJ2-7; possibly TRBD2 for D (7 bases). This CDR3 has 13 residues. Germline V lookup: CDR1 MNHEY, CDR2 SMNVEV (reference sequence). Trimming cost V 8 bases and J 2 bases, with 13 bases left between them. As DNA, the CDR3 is TGTGCCAGCCGACGGGGGGCTCCCTACGAGCAGTACTTC. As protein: CASRRGAPYEQYF.

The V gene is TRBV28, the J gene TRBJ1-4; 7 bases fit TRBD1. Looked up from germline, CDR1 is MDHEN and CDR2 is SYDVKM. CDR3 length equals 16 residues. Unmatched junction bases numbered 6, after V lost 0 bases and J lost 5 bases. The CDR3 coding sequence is TGTGCCAGCAGTTTATGGTGGGGGACAGAAAATGAAAAACTGTTTTTT. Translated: CASSLWWGTENEKLFF.

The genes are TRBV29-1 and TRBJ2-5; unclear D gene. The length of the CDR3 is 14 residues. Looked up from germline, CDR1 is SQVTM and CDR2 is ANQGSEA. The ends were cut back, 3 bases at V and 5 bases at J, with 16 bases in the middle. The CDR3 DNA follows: TGCAGCGTTGATCGGGCGGAGTTACCGGAGACCCAGTACTTC. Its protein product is CSVDRAELPETQYF.

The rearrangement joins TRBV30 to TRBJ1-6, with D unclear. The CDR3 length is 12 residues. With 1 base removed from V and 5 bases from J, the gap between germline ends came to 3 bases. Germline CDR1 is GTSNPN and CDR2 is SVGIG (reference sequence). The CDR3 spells CAWSANNSPLHF. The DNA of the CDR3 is TGTGCCTGGAGTGCCAATAATTCACCCCTCCACTTT. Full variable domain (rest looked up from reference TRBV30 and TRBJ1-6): SQTIHQWPATLVQPVGSPLSLECTVEGTSNPNLYWYRQAAGRGLQLLFYSVGIGQISSEVPQNLSASRPQDRQFILSSKKLLLSDSGFYLCAWSANNSPLHFGNGTRLTVT.

CDR3 protein: CASSFSSATYNEQFF. The CDR3 DNA sequence: TGTGCCAGCAGCTTCTCTAGCGCAACCTACAATGAGCAGTTCTTC. This chain joins TRBV3-1 (or the pseudogene TRBV3-2) and TRBJ2-1; possible D gene TRBD2, 6 bases. This CDR3 contains 15 residues. The V and J ends lost 5 bases and 2 bases respectively, with 13 bases between them. The germline V gene encodes CDR1 LGHDT and CDR2 YNNKEL (reference sequence).

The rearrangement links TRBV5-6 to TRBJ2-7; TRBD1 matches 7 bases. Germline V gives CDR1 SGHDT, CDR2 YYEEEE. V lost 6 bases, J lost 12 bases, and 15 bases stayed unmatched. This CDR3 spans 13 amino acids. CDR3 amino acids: CASTDQPGGSPYF. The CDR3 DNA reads TGTGCCAGCACCGACCAACCAGGGGGTAGTCCGTACTTC.

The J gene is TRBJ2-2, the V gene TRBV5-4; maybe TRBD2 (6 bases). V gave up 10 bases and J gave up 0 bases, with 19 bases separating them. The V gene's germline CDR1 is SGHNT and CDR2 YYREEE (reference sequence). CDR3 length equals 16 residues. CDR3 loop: CASQRGGRANTGELFF. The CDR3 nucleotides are TGTGCCTCCCAGAGGGGAGGCAGGGCGAACACCGGGGAGCTGTTTTTT.